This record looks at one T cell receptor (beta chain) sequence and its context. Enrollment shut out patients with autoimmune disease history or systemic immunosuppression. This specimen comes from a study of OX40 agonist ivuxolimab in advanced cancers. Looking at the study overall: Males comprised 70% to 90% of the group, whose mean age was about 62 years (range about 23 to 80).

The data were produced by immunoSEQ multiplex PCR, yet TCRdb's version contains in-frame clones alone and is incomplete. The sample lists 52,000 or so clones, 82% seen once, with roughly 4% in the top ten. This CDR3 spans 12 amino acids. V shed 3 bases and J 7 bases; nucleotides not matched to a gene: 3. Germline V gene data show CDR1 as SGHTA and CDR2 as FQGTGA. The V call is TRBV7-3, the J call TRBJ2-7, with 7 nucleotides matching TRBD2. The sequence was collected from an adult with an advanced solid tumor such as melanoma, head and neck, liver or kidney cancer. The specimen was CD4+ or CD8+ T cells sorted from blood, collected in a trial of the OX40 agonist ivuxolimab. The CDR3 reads CASSFPGGEQYF. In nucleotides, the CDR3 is TGTGCCAGCAGCTTCCCGGGGGGTGAGCAGTACTTC.